This T cell receptor beta chain was found in a study of Graves' ophthalmopathy and Graves' hyperthyroidism. The length of the CDR3 is 15 residues. CDR1 is LNHDA and CDR2 is SQIVND in the germline V gene (reference sequence). The V and J ends lost 4 bases and 4 bases, in that order; junction bases with no gene match: 4. This clonotype showed up many times. Researchers took RNA transcripts and amplified TCR beta CDR3 regions from them. An opening RT-PCR round employed HTBI primers and preceded a second-round multiplex PCR. TCRdb used MiXCR to reprocess the multiplex PCR reads, holding one entry per CDR3 protein. The data show hundreds of thousands of distinct CDR3 sequences, about 15% seen once.

The sequenced sample was blood. The rearrangement uses TRBV19 and TRBJ2-5, with 12 positions matching TRBD1. The source is a woman aged 25 to 39 with Graves' ophthalmopathy. Written as DNA, the CDR3 is TGTGCCAGTAGTACCGGGACAGGGGGCGGAGAGACCCAGTACTTC. Its protein is CASSTGTGGGETQYF.